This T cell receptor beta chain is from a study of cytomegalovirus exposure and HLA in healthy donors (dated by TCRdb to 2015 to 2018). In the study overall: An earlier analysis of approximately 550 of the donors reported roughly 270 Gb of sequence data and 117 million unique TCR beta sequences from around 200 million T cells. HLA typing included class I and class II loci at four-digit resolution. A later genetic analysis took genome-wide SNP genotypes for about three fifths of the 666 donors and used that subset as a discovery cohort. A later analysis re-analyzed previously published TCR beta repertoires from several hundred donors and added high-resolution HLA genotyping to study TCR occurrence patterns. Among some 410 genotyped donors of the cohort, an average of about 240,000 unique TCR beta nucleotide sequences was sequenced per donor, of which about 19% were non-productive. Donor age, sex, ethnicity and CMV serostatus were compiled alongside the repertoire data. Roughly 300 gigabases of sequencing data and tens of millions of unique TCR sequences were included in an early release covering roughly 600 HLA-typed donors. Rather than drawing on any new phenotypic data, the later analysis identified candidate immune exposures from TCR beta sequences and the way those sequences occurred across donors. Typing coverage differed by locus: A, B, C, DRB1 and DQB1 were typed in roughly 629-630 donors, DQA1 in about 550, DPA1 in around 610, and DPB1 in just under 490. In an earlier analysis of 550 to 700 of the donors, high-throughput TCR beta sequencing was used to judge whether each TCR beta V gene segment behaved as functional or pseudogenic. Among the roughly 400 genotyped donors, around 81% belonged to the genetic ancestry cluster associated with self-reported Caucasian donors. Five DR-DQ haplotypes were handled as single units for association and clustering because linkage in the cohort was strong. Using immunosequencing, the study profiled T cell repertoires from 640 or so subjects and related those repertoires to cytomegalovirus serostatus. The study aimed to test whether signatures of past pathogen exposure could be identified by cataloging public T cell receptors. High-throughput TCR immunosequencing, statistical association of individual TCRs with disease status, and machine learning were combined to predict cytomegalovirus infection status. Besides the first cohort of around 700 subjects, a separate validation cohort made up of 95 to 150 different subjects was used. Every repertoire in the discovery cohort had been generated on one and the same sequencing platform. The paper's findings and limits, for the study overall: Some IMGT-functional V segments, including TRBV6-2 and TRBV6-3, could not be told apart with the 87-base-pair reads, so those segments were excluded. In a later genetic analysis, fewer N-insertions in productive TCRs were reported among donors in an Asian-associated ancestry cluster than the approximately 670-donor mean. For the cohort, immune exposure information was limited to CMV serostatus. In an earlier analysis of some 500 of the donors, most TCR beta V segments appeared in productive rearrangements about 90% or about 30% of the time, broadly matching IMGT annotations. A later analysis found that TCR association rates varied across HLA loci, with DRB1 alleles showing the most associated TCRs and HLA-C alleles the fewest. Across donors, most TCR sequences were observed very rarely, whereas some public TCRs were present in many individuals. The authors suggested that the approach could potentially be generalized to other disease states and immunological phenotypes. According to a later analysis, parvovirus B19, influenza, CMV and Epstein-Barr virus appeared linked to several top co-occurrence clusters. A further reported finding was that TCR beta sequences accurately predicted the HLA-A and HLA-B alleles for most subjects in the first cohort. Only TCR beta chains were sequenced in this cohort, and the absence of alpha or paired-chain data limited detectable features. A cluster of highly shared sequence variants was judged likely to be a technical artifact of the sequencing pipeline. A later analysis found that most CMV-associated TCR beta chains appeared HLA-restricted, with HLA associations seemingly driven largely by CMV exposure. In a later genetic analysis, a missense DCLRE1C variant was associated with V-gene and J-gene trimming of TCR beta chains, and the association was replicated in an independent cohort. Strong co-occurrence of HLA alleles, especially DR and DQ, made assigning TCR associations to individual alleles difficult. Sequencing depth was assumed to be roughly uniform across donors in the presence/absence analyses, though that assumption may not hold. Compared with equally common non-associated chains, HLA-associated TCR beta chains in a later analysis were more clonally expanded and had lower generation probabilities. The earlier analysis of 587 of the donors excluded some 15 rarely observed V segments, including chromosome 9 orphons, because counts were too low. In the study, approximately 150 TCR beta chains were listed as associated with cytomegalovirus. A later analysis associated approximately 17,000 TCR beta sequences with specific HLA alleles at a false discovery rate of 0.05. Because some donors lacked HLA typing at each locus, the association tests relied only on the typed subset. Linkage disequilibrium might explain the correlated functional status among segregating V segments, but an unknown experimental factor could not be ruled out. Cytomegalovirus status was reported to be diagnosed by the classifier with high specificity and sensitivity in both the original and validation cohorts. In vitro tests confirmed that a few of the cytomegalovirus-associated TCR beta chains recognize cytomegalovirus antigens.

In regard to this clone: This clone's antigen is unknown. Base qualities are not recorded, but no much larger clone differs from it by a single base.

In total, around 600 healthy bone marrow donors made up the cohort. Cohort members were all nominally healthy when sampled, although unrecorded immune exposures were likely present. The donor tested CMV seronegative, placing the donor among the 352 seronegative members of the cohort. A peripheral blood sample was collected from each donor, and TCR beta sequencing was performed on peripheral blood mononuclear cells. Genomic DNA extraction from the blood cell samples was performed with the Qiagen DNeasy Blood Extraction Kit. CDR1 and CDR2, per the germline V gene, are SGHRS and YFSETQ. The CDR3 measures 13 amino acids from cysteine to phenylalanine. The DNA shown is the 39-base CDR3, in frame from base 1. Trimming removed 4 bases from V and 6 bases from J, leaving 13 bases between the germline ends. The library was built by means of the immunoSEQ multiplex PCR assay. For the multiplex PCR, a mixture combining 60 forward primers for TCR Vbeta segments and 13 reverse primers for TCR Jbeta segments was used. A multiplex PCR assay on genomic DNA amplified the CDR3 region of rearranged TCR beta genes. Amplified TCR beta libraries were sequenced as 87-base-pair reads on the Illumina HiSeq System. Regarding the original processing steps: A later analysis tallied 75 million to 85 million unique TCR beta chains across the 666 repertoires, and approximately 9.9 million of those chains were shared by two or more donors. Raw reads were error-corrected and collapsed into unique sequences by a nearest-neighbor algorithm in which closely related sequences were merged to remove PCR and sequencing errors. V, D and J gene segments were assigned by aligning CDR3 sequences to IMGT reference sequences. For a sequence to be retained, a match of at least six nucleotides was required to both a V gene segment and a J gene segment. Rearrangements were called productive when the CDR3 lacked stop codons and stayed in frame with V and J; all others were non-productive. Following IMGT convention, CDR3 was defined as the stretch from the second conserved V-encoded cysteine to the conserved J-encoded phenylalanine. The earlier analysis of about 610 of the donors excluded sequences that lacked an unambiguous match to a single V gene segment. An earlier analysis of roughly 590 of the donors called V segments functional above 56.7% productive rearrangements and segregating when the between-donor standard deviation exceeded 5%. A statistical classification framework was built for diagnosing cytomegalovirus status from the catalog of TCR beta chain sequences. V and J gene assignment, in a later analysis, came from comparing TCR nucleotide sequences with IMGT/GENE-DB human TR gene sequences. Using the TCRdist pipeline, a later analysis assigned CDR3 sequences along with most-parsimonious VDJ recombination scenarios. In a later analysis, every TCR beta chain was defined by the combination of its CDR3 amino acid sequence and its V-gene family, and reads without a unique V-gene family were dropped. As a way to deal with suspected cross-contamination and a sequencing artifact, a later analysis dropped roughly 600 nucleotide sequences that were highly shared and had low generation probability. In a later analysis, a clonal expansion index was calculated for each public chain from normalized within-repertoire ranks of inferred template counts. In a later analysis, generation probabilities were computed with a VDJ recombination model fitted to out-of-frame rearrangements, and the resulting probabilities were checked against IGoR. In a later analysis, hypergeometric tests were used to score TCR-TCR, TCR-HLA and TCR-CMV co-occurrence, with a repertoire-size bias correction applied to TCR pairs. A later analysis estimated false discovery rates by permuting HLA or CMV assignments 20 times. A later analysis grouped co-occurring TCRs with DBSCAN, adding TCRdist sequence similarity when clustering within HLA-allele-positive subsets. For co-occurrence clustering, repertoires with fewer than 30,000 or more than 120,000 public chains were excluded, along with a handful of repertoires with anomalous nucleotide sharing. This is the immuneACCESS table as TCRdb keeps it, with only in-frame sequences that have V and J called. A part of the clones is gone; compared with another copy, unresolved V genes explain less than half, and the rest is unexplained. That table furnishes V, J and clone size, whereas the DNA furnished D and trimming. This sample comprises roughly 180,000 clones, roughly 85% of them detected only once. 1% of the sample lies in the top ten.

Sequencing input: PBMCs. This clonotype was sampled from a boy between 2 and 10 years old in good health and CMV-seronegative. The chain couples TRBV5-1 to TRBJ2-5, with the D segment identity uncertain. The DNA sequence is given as TGCGCCAGCAGCCCCTGGGCAGTCAAGACCCAGTACTTC. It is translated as CASSPWAVKTQYF.